This entry concerns a single T cell receptor (beta chain). Its antigen remains unidentified. TCRdb independently ran MiXCR on the 5' RACE reads; one entry per CDR3 protein. The data contain approximately 600,000 distinct CDR3 sequences, around 7.4% of them singletons. V lost 10 bases and J 1 base, leaving 8 bases between the germline ends. CDR3 size: 11 residues. Germline V gives CDR1 MDHEN, CDR2 SYDVKM. These data are taken from a study of identical twins. Study conclusions and caveats: For cord blood, abundant beta clonotypes had fewer insertions, unlike memory repertoires, which showed none.

Among all donors, each was a healthy Caucasian. The sample was also linked to a second study, of yellow fever vaccine responses in identical twins.

The sequenced sample was PBMCs. The sequence derives from a woman under 30 in good health. The chain employs TRBV28 and TRBJ2-7; D is uncertain. The CDR3 coding sequence is TGTGCCACCTCCGCATCCTACGAGCAGTACTTC. Translated: CATSASYEQYF.